These T cell receptor beta chains were read from a single sample in a study of blood T cell repertoires in COVID-19. TCRdb's copy holds only in-frame clones and misses some; the assay was immunoSEQ multiplex PCR. The profile covers about 360,000 clones, with 70% to 90% appearing a single time and 1.5% to 2% taken by the ten largest. The sample comprised PBMCs or T cells enriched from blood (not recorded which). These receptors originate from a man between 40 and 49 years old in a cohort exposed to, infected with or recovered from COVID-19 (not recorded which). Each CDR3 is given with its conserved first and last residue. A D gene is named only where the DNA matches it firmly. Only some rows state a clone size, as once, few, many or a class for expanded clones.

V,J,size,D,CDR3,DNA
TRBV6-5,TRBJ2-1,few,TRBD2,CASNLGTSGRNEQFF,TGTGCCAGCAACCTAGGGACTAGCGGGCGGAATGAGCAGTTCTTC
TRBV28,TRBJ2-5,NA,TRBD1,CASSLGGQGDETQYF,TGTGCCAGCAGTTTAGGAGGACAGGGGGATGAGACCCAGTACTTC
TRBV18,TRBJ2-6,NA,NA,CASSPSAGRYANVLTF,TGTGCCAGCTCACCCTCGGCGGGCAGGTACGCCAACGTCCTGACTTTC
TRBV4-1,TRBJ2-5,NA,TRBD2,CASSFGLADQETQYF,TGCGCCAGCAGCTTCGGACTAGCGGATCAAGAGACCCAGTACTTC
TRBV27,TRBJ2-7,NA,TRBD1,CASPNVINRGAYEQYF,TGTGCCAGCCCCAACGTTATTAACAGGGGAGCCTACGAGCAGTACTTC
TRBV5-1,TRBJ2-2,NA,TRBD2,CASSFYTSGRGAGELFF,TGCGCCAGCAGCTTTTATACTAGCGGGAGAGGTGCCGGGGAGCTGTTTTTT
TRBV18,TRBJ2-7,NA,TRBD2,CASSLPGQGTSGSYEQYF,TGTGCCAGCTCACTACCGGGACAGGGGACTAGCGGGAGCTACGAGCAGTACTTC
TRBV5-4,TRBJ2-2,many,NA,CASSLAGARSNTGELFF,TGTGCCAGCAGCTTGGCGGGAGCCAGATCGAACACCGGGGAGCTGTTTTTT
TRBV9,TRBJ1-1,NA,NA,CASSVALGSGTFF,NA
TRBV19,TRBJ2-2,NA,TRBD1,CATTNRQGITGELFF,TGTGCCACAACTAACCGACAGGGGATTACCGGGGAGCTGTTTTTT
TRBV5-4,TRBJ2-7,NA,NA,CASSHRGNPYEQYF,TGTGCCAGCAGTCATCGGGGAAACCCCTACGAGCAGTACTTC
TRBV7-8,TRBJ1-1,NA,NA,CASSFTGRNTEAFF,TGTGCCAGCAGCTTCACAGGGAGAAACACTGAAGCTTTCTTT
TRBV28,TRBJ2-7,NA,TRBD1,CASSSDGAGGEAYEQYF,TGTGCCAGCAGTTCCGACGGCGCAGGGGGAGAAGCCTACGAGCAGTACTTC
TRBV27,TRBJ1-5,few,NA,CASSINNQPQHF,TGTGCCAGCAGCATCAACAATCAGCCCCAGCATTTT
TRBV6-1,TRBJ2-3,NA,TRBD2,CASSEAPSGRGGADTQYF,TGTGCCAGCAGTGAAGCGCCTAGCGGGAGAGGTGGTGCAGATACGCAGTATTTT
TRBV10-3,TRBJ2-1,NA,TRBD2,CAISVSGTSGFNEQFF,TGTGCCATCAGTGTATCCGGGACTAGCGGGTTCAATGAGCAGTTCTTC
TRBV7-2,TRBJ2-7,NA,NA,CASSFSRNSYEQYF,TGTGCCAGCAGCTTTTCCAGGAACTCCTACGAGCAGTACTTC
TRBV29-1,TRBJ1-1,NA,NA,CSVGHQGNTEAFF,TGCAGCGTGGGACATCAGGGGAACACTGAAGCTTTCTTT
TRBV18,TRBJ2-1,NA,NA,CASSPAPQSQVKFF,TGTGCCAGCTCACCCGCGCCCCAATCCCAAGTAAAGTTCTTC
TRBV2,TRBJ1-5,NA,TRBD1,CARSPGQGQPQHF,TGTGCCAGATCTCCGGGACAGGGCCAGCCCCAGCATTTT
TRBV5-1,TRBJ2-2,NA,TRBD2,CASSLLREGGELFF,TGCGCCAGCAGCTTGCTGCGGGAGGGCGGGGAGCTGTTTTTT
TRBV27,TRBJ2-7,NA,TRBD1,CASSSLTGTRYTSYEQYF,TGTGCCAGCAGTTCTCTGACAGGGACCCGATATACCTCCTACGAGCAGTACTTC
TRBV11-2,TRBJ2-7,NA,TRBD1,CASSLGTGGAYEQYF,TGTGCCAGCAGCCTCGGGACAGGGGGGGCCTACGAGCAGTACTTC
TRBV5-1,TRBJ1-2,NA,TRBD1,CASSAGTGFDGYTF,TGCGCCAGCAGCGCCGGGACAGGCTTCGATGGCTACACCTTC